This T cell receptor beta chain was identified during a study of regulatory T cells in long-lasting Graves disease. V lost 4 bases and J lost 3, with 19 bases in between. CDR1 is SEHNR and CDR2 is FQNEAQ in the germline V gene (reference sequence). The CDR3 consists of 16 residues. Time point of the sample: persistent/refractory GD, antithyroid drugs over 5 years with positive TRAb. PBMC-extracted RNA yielded the TCR library. Patients all came to the study from an endocrinology department in Xi'an, China. Staff drew approximately 10 milliliters of peripheral blood into EDTA tubes. With iRepertoire HTBI primers and Arm-PCR of CDR3 regions, TCR beta libraries were built. Each CDR3 protein gets one entry after TCRdb re-called the multiplex PCR reads with MiXCR. The sample yields a few hundred thousand distinct CDR3 sequences, 20% to 25% seen once. This clonotype has ten or more counts.

The sequenced sample was peripheral blood mononuclear cells (PBMCs), obtained when the disease was refractory, from a patient treated with antithyroid drugs. This sequence originates from a female donor with Graves disease. The V gene is TRBV7-9, the J gene TRBJ2-7; D tentatively reads TRBD1 or TRBD2 (7 bases each). This CDR3 reads CASSSPDRAGVYEQYF. The CDR3 bases are TGTGCCAGCAGCTCGCCTGACAGGGCGGGGGTCTACGAGCAGTACTTC.